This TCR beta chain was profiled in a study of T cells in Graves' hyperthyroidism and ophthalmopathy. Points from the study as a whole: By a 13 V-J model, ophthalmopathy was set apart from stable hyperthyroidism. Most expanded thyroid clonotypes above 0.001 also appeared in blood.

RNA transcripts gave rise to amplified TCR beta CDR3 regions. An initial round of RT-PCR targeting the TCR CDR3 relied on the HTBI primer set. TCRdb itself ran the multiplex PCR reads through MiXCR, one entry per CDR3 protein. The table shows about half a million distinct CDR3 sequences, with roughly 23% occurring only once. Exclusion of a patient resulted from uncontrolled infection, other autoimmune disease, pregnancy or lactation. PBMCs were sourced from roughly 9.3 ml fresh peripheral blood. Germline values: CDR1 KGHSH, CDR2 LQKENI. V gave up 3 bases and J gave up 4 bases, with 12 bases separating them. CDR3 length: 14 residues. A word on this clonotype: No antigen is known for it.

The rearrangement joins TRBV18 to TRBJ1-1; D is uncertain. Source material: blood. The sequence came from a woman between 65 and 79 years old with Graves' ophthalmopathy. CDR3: CASSPRGYSTEAFF. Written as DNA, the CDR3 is TGTGCCAGCTCACCGAGAGGGTATAGCACTGAAGCTTTCTTT.